The 5 T cell receptor beta chains given below trace back to one sample, sequenced in a study of response to subunit inactivated influenza vaccine. TCRdb used MiXCR to reprocess the RT-PCR reads, holding one entry per CDR3 protein. The table lists about 520,000 distinct CDR3 sequences, 7.2% of them singletons. Sample: PBMCs from blood, taken about 24 months after vaccination. The receptors shown here come from a man between 50 and 69 years old who received an inactivated influenza vaccine.

J is TRBJ2-5 and V is TRBV5-1, with TRBD2 matching 15 bases. Germline assignment: CDR1 SGHRS and CDR2 YFSETQ. CDR3 length: 16 amino acids. V was clipped by 4 bases and J by 3 bases; unmatched bases: 4. CDR3 residues: CASSAGTSGRKETQYF. CDR3 DNA sequence: TGCGCCAGCAGCGCCGGGACTAGCGGGAGGAAAGAGACCCAGTACTTC.

This clonotype appeared a few times. The chain carries TRBV7-2 and TRBJ2-7, with 8 bases that match TRBD2. The CDR3 extends over 16 amino acids. Trimming cost V 4 bases and J 1 base; bases outside gene matches: 9. Germline values: CDR1 SGHTA, CDR2 FQGNSA. As DNA, the CDR3 is TGTGCCAGCAGCTCGGGAGGGACTATTTCGTCCTACGAGCAGTACTTC. Translated, it gives CASSSGGTISSYEQYF.

This sequence joins TRBV29-1 and TRBJ1-1; 8 nucleotides align to TRBD1. The CDR3 loop spans 14 amino acids. Germline CDR1 and CDR2: SQVTM and ANQGSEA. The junction had 7 bases not matched to a gene; V was cut back by 3 bases and J by 4 bases. The CDR3 bases are TGCAGCGTTGATACGATAGGACAGGGCACTGAAGCTTTCTTT. Its translation: CSVDTIGQGTEAFF.

This clonotype was found many times. The V call is TRBV20-1, the J call TRBJ2-1, with D perhaps being TRBD1 or TRBD2 (6 bases each). Germline V CDR1 and CDR2: DFQATT, SNEGSKA (reference sequence). This CDR3 spans 13 amino acids. Trimming removed 0 bases from V and 9 bases from J, with 12 bases in between. The CDR3 is CSAREYREAEQFF. The CDR3 bases are TGCAGTGCTAGAGAGTACAGGGAGGCTGAGCAGTTCTTC.

This clonotype was found a few times. V and J are TRBV6-2 or TRBV6-3 and TRBJ2-7; D perhaps matches TRBD1 (5 bases). CDR3 length: 14 amino acids. The V end was cut by 7 bases, the J end by 2 bases, with 15 bases between. Germline V gene data show CDR1 as MNHEY and CDR2 as SVGEGT. CDR3 sequence reads: CASIKTTGTYEQYF. CDR3 nucleotide sequence: TGTGCCAGCATCAAAACTACAGGTACCTACGAGCAGTACTTC.